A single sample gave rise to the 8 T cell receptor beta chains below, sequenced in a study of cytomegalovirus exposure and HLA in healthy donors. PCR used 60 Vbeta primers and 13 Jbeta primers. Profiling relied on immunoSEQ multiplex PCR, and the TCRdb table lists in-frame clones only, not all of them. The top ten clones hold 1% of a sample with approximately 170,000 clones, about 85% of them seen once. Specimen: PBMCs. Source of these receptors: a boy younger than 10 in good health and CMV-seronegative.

CDR3 residues: CASSYTSGRPYNEQFF. The CDR3 DNA is TGTGCCAGCAGCTATACTAGCGGGAGACCCTACAATGAGCAGTTCTTC. V is TRBV7-8 and J is TRBJ2-1, with 11 positions matching TRBD2. Germline values: CDR1 SGHVS, CDR2 FQNEAQ. With 4 bases clipped from V and 2 bases from J, the junction kept 4 bases outside the gene matches. CDR3 length equals 16 residues.

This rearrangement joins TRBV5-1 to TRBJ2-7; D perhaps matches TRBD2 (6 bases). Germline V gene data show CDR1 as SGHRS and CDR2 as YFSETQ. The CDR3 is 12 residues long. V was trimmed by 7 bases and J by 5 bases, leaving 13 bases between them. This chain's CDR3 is CASRRGVDEQYF. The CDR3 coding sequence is TGCGCCAGCCGGAGGGGAGTGGACGAGCAGTACTTC.

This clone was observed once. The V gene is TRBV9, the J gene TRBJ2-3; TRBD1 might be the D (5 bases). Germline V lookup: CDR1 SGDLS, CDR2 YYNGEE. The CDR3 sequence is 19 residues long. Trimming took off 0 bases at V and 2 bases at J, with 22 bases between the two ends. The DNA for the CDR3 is TGTGCCAGCAGCGTAGATTCGGTAGGGGAACACCAGATCACAGATACGCAGTATTTT. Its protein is CASSVDSVGEHQITDTQYF. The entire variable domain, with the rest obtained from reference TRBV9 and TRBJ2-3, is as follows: DSGVTQTPKHLITATGQRVTLRCSPRSGDLSVYWYQQSLDQGLQFLIQYYNGEERAKGNILERFSAQQFPDLHSELNLSSLELGDSALYFCASSVDSVGEHQITDTQYFGPGTRLTVL.

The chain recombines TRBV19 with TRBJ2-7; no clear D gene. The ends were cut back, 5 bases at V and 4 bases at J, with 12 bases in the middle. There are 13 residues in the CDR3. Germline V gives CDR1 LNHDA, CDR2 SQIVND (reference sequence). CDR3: CASSVQNPYEQYF. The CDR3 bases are TGTGCCAGTAGTGTTCAGAATCCTTACGAGCAGTACTTC.

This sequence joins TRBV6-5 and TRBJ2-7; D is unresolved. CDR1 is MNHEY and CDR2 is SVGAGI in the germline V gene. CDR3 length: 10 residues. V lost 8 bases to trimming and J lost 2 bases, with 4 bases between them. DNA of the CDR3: TGTGCCAGCCCTCCCTACGAGCAGTACTTC. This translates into CASPPYEQYF.

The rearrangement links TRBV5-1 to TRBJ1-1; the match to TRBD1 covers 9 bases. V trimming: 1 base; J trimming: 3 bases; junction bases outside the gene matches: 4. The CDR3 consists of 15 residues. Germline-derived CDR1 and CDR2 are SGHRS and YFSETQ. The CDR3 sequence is CASSLRRTGDTEAFF. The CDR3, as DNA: TGCGCCAGCAGCTTGAGGAGGACAGGGGACACTGAAGCTTTCTTT. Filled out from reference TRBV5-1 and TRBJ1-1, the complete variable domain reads KAGVTQTPRYLIKTRGQQVTLSCSPISGHRSVSWYQQTPGQGLQFLFEYFSETQRNKGNFPGRFSGRQFSNSRSEMNVSTLELGDSALYLCASSLRRTGDTEAFFGQGTRLTVV.

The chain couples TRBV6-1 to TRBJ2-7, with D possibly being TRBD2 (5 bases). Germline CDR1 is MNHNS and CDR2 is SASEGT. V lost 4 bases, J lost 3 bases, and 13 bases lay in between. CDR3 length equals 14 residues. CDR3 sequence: CASSVLEVFYEQYF. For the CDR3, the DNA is TGTGCCAGCAGTGTACTAGAAGTCTTCTACGAGCAGTACTTC.

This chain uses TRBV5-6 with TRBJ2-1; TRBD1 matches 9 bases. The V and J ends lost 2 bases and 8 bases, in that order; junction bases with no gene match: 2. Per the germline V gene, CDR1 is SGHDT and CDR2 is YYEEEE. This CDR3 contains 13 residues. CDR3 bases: TGTGCCAGCAGCTTACAGGGGGCCTATGAGCAGTTCTTC. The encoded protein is CASSLQGAYEQFF.